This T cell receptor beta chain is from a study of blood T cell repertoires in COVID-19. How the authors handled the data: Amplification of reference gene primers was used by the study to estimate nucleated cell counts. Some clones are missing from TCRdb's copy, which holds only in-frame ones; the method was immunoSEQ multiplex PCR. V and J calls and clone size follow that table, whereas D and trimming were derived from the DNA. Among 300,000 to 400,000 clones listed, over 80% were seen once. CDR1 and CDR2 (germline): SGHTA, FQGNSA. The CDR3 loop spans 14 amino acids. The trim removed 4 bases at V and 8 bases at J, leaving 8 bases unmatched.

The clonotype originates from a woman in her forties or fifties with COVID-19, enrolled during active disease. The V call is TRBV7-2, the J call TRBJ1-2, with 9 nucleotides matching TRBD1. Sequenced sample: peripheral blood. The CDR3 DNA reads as TGTGCCAGCAGCTCCGCTGGGACAGGGCTCGGCTACACCTTC. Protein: CASSSAGTGLGYTF. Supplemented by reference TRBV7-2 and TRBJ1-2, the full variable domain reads GAGVSQSPSNKVTEKGKDVELRCDPISGHTALYWYRQSLGQGLEFLIYFQGNSAPDKSGLPSDRFSAERTGGSVSTLTIQRTQQEDSAVYLCASSSAGTGLGYTFGSGTRLTVV.